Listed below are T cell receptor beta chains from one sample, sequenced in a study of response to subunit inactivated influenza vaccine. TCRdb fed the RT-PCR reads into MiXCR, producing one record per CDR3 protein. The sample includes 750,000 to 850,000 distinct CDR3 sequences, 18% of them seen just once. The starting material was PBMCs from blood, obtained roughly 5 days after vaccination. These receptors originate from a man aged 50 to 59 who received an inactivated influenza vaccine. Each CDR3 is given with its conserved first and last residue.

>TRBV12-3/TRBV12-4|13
CASLSGSTDTQYF
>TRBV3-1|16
CASSLSGGPSTHTQYF
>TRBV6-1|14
CASTYAGGSETQYF
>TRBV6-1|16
CASRAFYRGRFNEQFF
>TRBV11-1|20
CASSLAGTSGTSGSFYEQYF
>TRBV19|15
CASSIAAGTSYEQYF
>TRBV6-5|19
CASSYSWAGLAGEVYEQYF
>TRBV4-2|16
CASSQGGLAGYNEQFF
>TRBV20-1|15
CSARESYVWDNEQFF
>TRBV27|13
CAIGNRDYNEQFF
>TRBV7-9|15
CASSPRTGDPNEQYF
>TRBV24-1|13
CATSAGTGDGYTF
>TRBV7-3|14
CASAWREGGNEQFF
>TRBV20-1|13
CSATGNANTEAFF
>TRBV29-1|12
CSVAMGSYGYTF
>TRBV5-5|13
CASSLGGEQPQHF
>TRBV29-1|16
CSVGGLAGGSTDTQYF
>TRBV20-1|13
CSTAQGARETQYF
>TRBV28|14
CASSSPGINSPLHF
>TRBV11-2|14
CASSGYDSTDTQYF